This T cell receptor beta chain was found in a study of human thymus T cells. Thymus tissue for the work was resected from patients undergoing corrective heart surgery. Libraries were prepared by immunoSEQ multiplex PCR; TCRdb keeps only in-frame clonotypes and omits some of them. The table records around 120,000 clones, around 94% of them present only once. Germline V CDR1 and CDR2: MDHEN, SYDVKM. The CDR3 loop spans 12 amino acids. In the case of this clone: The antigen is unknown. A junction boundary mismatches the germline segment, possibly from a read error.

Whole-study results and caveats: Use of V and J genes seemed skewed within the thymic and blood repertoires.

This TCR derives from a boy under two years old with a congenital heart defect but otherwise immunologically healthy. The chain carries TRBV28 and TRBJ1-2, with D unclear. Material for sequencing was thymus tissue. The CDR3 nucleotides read TGTGCCAGCAGTTTAGACCGGCTGTGGGCACACTTC. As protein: CASSLDRLWAHF.